The rows below give T cell receptor beta chains drawn from one sample of a study of blood T cell repertoires in COVID-19. Only in-frame clones appear in the TCRdb table, and some are missing; sequencing was by immunoSEQ multiplex PCR. The sample records about 60,000 clones, just under 85% being singletons. The sequenced sample consisted of peripheral blood. The receptors come from a man aged 55-75 years with acute or convalescent COVID-19. Both conserved end residues are part of each CDR3. A D gene is named only where the DNA matches it firmly. Not every row has a clone size; where given, it reads once, few, many or a size class.

CDR3 protein	CDR3 DNA	V gene	J gene	D gene	clone size
CASSEGPGETQYF	TGTGCCAGCAGTGAAGGGCCGGGGGAGACCCAGTACTTC	TRBV2	TRBJ2-5	.	.
CASSQRDRGNTIYF	TGCGCCAGCAGCCAACGGGACAGGGGAAACACCATATATTTT	TRBV4-1	TRBJ1-3	TRBD1	.
CASSRGTAYGYTF	TGTGCCAGCAGCCGTGGGACAGCCTATGGCTACACCTTC	TRBV14	TRBJ1-2	TRBD1	.
CASSSRDMRGYTF	TGCGCCAGCAGTAGTCGGGATATGAGGGGCTACACCTTC	TRBV4-1	TRBJ1-2	.	.
CASSSWDSEETQYF	TGTGCCAGCAGCTCCTGGGACTCGGAAGAGACCCAGTACTTC	TRBV5-4	TRBJ2-5	.	.
CATQGRAGYEQYF	TGTGCCACCCAAGGAAGGGCAGGGTACGAGCAGTACTTC	TRBV10-3	TRBJ2-7	.	.
CASNGQSLGEQFF	TGTGCCAGCAACGGACAGTCCCTCGGTGAGCAGTTCTTC	TRBV2	TRBJ2-1	.	.
CASSIDHSGGRGFNGYTF	TGTGCCAGTAGTATAGATCATTCCGGGGGGCGCGGATTCAATGGCTACACCTTC	TRBV19	TRBJ1-2	.	few
CATSDRMTGFQETQYF	TGTGCCACCAGTGACCGAATGACAGGGTTCCAAGAGACCCAGTACTTC	TRBV24-1	TRBJ2-5	TRBD1	.
CASSVDRVNTGELFF	TGTGCCAGCTCAGTCGACAGGGTGAACACCGGGGAGCTGTTTTTT	TRBV18	TRBJ2-2	TRBD1	.